This paragraph covers one T cell receptor (beta chain) sequence. The CDR3 totals 14 residues. Germline values: CDR1 SNHLY, CDR2 FYNNEI. The V segment lost 8 bases and the J segment 1 base; nucleotides outside the gene matches: 6. The sample is drawn from a study of control samples from healthy donors and cancer patients. TCRdb keeps only in-frame clones here, not all; method: immunoSEQ multiplex PCR. Of some 100,000 clones detected, 92% appear once; the ten largest clones hold around 3%. V and J are TRBV2 and TRBJ1-2, with 8 bases that match TRBD1. The clonotype comes from a human donor in good health. The donor label of this sample is uncertain. Sequencing was performed on blood. CDR3 protein: CASSGDRSNYGYTF. The CDR3 coding sequence is TGTGCCAGCTCGGGGGACAGGAGTAACTATGGCTACACCTTC.